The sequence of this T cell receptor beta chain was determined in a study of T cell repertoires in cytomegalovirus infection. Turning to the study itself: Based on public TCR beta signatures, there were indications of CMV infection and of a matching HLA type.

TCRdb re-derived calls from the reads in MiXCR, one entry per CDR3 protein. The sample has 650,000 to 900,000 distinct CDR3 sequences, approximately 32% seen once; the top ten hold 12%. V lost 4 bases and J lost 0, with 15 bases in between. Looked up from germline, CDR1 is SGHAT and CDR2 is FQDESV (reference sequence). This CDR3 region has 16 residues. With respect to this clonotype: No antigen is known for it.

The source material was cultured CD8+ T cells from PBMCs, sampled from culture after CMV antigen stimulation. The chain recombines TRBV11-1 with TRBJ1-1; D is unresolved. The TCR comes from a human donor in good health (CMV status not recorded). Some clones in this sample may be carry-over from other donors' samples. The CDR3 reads CASSSWAATMNTEAFF. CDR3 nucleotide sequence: TGTGCCAGCAGCTCCTGGGCCGCAACCATGAACACTGAAGCTTTCTTT.